The T cell receptor beta chain described here comes from a study of blood T cell repertoires in COVID-19. The CDR3 loop spans 18 amino acids. CDR1 and CDR2 (germline): SGHRS, YFSETQ. The V segment lost 1 base and the J segment 1 base; nucleotides outside the gene matches: 11. Measured with immunoSEQ multiplex PCR; TCRdb has only the in-frame clones, and not every one. The table has about 270,000 clones, around 87% seen once. The cohort comprised adults aged about 18 to 90 years residing in under 30 US areas. The specimen sequenced was PBMCs or T cells enriched from blood (not recorded which). The chain combines TRBV5-1 with TRBJ1-1; 9 bases match TRBD1. The clonotype was recovered from a woman between 18 and 29 years old who had recovered from COVID-19. The CDR3 DNA reads TGCGCCAGCAGCTTGCAGGGGACAGGGACCCGGCCGAACACTGAAGCTTTCTTT. It is translated as CASSLQGTGTRPNTEAFF.